One and the same sample provided the 8 T cell receptor beta chains below, sequenced in a study of preoperative IRX-2 immunotherapy in early breast cancer. Assay: immunoSEQ multiplex PCR; the TCRdb copy retains only in-frame clones and omits some. The data hold about 11,000 clones, with around 86% observed a single time. This sample's treatment: preoperative locoregional IRX-2 cytokine immunotherapy. The sample consisted of lymph node tissue, taken before IRX-2 immunotherapy. The receptors derive from a human donor with breast cancer.

This clone was seen more than once but under ten times. The chain carries TRBV11-3 and TRBJ1-2; weak D call: TRBD1 (6 bases). V was cut by 5 bases and J by 4 bases, with 17 bases left in between. The CDR3 consists of 15 residues. Germline lookup yields CDR1 SGHNT and CDR2 YENEEA. The CDR3 coding sequence is TGTGCCAGCAGCCACGTGGTCAGGGGAGGCTATGGCTACACCTTC. Protein product: CASSHVVRGGYGYTF.

The genes are TRBV12-5 and TRBJ1-2; TRBD1 aligns across 9 bases. This CDR3 spans 14 amino acids. V lost 3 bases and J lost 7; bases outside the gene matches: 6. The V gene's germline CDR1 is LGHNT and CDR2 FRNRAP. The CDR3 loop reads CASGLQGARVGYTF. CDR3 coding DNA: TGTGCTAGTGGTTTACAGGGGGCGCGGGTTGGCTACACCTTC.

The chain recombines TRBV28 with TRBJ1-3; D not certain. This CDR3 comprises 15 residues. Trimming left V 4 bases short and J 0 bases short, with 10 bases between. Germline loops: CDR1 MDHEN, CDR2 SYDVKM. CDR3 coding DNA: TGTGCCAGCAGTTCGAATTTCTACTCTGGAAACACCATATATTTT. Translation: CASSSNFYSGNTIYF.

J is TRBJ2-3 and V is TRBV5-1; TRBD2 agrees at 8 bases. Germline V CDR1 and CDR2: SGHRS, YFSETQ. V lost 4 bases, J lost 3 bases, and 7 bases stayed unmatched. The CDR3 is 15 residues long. The CDR3 coding sequence is TGCGCCAGCAGCCCAACCTCGGGGGGGACAGATACGCAGTATTTT. This translates into CASSPTSGGTDTQYF.

This clone was detected a few times. The V gene is TRBV15, the J gene TRBJ2-5; TRBD2 might be the D (6 bases). The V end was cut by 0 bases, the J end by 5 bases, with 13 bases between. Germline V CDR1 and CDR2: LNHNV, YYDKDF (reference sequence). This CDR3 is built from 15 residues. CDR3 sequence (DNA): TGTGCCACCAGCAGAGACACGGACTACCTCGAGACCCAGTACTTC. As protein: CATSRDTDYLETQYF.

This sequence joins TRBV19 and TRBJ2-7, with unresolved D. The germline V gene has CDR1 LNHDA and CDR2 SQIVND (reference sequence). Trimming stripped 6 bases from V and 2 bases from J, with 11 bases between. The CDR3 has 13 residues. The DNA for the CDR3 is TGTGCCAGTAGCTCGACTCGCCCCTACGAGCAGTACTTC. It translates to CASSSTRPYEQYF.

The chain recombines TRBV19 with TRBJ2-1; TRBD2 agrees at 10 bases. Germline lookup yields CDR1 LNHDA and CDR2 SQIVND (reference sequence). V was clipped by 5 bases and J by 13 bases; unmatched bases: 14. There are 15 residues in the CDR3. The CDR3 DNA follows: TGTGCCAGTAGTGCACTAGCGGGGTCTGGAGAAACCCAGTTCTTC. Translated: CASSALAGSGETQFF. Variable domain in full (rest from reference TRBV19 and TRBJ2-1): DGGITQSPKYLFRKEGQNVTLSCEQNLNHDAMYWYRQDPGQGLRLIYYSQIVNDFQKGDIAEGYSVSREKKESFPLTVTSAQKNPTAFYLCASSALAGSGETQFFGPGTRLTVL.

The chain employs TRBV6-8 and TRBJ2-5; 8 bases map to TRBD1. Germline CDR1 and CDR2: MNHGY and SAAAGT. The CDR3 covers 15 residues. The J segment lost 2 bases and the V segment lost 0 bases, leaving 2 bases of the junction unmatched. The CDR3, as DNA: TGTGCCAGCAGTTACTCCGGGACAGGACAAGAGACCCAGTACTTC. Amino acids: CASSYSGTGQETQYF.